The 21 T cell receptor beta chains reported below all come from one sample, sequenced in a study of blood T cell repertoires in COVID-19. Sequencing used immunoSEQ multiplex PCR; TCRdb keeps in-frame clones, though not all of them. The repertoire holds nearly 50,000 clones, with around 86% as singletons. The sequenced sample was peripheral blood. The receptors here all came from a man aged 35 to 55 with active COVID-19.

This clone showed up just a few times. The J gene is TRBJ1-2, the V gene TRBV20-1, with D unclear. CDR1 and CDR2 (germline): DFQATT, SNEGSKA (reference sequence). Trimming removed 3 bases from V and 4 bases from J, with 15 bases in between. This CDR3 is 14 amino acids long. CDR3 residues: CSASLVLRGYGYTF. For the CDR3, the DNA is TGCAGTGCTAGTTTGGTTCTCCGGGGCTATGGCTACACCTTC.

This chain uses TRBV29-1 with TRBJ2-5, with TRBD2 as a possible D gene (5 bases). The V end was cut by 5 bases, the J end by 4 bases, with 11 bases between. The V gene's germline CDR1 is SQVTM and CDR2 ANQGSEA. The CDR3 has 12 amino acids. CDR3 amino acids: CSVPGLGETQYF. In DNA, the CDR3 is TGCAGCGTTCCTGGACTGGGAGAGACCCAGTACTTC.

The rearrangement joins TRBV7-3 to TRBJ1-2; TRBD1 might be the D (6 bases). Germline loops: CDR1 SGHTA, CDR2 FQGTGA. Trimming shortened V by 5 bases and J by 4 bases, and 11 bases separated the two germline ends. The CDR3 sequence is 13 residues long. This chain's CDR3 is CASSPTGSYGYTF. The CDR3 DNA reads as TGTGCCAGCAGCCCTACAGGGTCCTATGGCTACACCTTC. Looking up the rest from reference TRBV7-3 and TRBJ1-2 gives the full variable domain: GAGVSQTPSNKVTEKGKYVELRCDPISGHTALYWYRQSLGQGPEFLIYFQGTGAADDSGLPNDRFFAVRPEGSVSTLKIQRTERGDSAVYLCASSPTGSYGYTFGSGTRLTVV.

CDR3 amino acids: CASSFEGLAKNIQYF. CDR3 nucleotides: TGTGCCAGCAGCTTTGAGGGCTTAGCCAAAAACATTCAGTACTTC. J is TRBJ2-4 and V is TRBV5-4; tentatively, D is TRBD2 (5 bases). The CDR3 is 15 amino acids. CDR1 is SGHNT and CDR2 is YYREEE in the germline V gene (reference sequence). The V gene lost 2 bases and the J gene lost 0 bases, with 9 bases spanning the gap.

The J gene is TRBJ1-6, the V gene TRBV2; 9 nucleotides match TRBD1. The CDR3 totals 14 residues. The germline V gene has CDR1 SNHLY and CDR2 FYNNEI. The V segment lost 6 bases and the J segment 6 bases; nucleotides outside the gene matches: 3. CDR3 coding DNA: TGTGCCAGCAGGGCGACAGGGGGTAATTCACCCCTCCACTTT. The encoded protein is CASRATGGNSPLHF.

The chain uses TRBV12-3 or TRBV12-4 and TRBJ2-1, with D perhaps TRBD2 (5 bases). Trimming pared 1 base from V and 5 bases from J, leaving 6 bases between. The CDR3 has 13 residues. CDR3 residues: CASSLGENNEQFF. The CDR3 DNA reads TGTGCCAGCAGTTTAGGGGAGAACAATGAGCAGTTCTTC.

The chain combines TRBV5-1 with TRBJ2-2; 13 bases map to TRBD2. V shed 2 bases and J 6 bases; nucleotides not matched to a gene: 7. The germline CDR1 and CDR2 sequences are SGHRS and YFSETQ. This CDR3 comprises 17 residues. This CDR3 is CASSFRTTSGRSGELFF. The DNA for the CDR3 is TGCGCCAGCAGCTTTCGGACGACTAGCGGGAGGTCCGGGGAGCTGTTTTTT. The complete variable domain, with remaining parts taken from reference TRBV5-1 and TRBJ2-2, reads KAGVTQTPRYLIKTRGQQVTLSCSPISGHRSVSWYQQTPGQGLQFLFEYFSETQRNKGNFPGRFSGRQFSNSRSEMNVSTLELGDSALYLCASSFRTTSGRSGELFFGEGSRLTVL.

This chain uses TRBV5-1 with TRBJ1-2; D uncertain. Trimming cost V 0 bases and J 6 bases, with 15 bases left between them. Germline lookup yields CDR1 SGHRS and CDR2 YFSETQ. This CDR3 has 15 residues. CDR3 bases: TGCGCCAGCAGCTTGGGCTACGGCAGCGTAGATGGCTACACCTTC. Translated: CASSLGYGSVDGYTF.

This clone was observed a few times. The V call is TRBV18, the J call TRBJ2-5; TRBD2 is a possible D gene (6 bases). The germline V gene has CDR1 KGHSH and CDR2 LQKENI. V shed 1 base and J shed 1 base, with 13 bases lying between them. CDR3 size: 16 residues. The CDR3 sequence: CASSPRSAGPQETQYF. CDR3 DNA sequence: TGTGCCAGCTCACCACGGTCAGCGGGTCCCCAAGAGACCCAGTACTTC.

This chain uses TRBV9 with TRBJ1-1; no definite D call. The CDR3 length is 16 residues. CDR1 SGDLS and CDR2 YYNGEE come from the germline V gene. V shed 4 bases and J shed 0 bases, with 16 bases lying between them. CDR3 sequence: CASSSRSGTMNTEAFF. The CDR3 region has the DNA TGTGCCAGCAGCTCCCGCAGTGGCACAATGAACACTGAAGCTTTCTTT.

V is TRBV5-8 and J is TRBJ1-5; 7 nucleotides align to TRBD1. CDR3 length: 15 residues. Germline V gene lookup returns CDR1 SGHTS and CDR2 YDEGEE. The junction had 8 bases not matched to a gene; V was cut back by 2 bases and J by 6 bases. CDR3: CASSLDRVPGQPQHF. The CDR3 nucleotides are TGTGCCAGCAGCTTAGACAGGGTTCCGGGTCAGCCCCAGCATTTT.

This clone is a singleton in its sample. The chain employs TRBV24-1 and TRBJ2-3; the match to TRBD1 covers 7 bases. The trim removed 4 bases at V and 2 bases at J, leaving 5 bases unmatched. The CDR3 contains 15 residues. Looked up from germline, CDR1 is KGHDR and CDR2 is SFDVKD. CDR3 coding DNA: TGTGCCACCAGTGACCGGGACAGCCTCACAGATACGCAGTATTTT. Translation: CATSDRDSLTDTQYF.

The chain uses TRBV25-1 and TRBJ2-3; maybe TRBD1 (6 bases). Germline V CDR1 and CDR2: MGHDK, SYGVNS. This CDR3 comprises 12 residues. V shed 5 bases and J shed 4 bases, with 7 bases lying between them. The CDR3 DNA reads TGTGCCAGCAGTAGGGGGTCAGATACGCAGTATTTT. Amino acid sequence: CASSRGSDTQYF.

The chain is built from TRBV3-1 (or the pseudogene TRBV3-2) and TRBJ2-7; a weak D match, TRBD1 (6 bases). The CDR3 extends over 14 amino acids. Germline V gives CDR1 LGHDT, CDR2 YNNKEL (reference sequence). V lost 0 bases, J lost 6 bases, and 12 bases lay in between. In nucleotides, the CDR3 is TGTGCCAGCAGCCAAGACCCGGACAGAGGCGAGCAGTACTTC. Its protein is CASSQDPDRGEQYF.

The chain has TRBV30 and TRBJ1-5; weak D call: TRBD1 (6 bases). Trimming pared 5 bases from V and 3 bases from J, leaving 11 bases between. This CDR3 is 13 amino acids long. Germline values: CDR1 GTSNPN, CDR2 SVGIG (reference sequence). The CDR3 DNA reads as TGTGCCTGGGACCAGGGGACCAATCAGCCCCAGCATTTT. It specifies CAWDQGTNQPQHF.

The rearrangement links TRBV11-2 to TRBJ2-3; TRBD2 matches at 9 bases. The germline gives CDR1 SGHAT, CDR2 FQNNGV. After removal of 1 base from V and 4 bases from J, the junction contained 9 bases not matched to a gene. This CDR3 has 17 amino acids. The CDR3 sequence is CASSLGGSGRIADTQYF. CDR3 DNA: TGTGCCAGCAGCTTAGGGGGTAGCGGGAGAATCGCAGATACGCAGTATTTT.

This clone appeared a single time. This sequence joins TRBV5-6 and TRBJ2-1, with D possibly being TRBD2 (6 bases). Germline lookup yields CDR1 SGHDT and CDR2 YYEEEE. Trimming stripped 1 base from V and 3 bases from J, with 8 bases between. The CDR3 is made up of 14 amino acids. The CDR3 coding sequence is TGTGCCAGCAGCTTGCTAGCGCTCTACAATGAGCAGTTCTTC. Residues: CASSLLALYNEQFF.

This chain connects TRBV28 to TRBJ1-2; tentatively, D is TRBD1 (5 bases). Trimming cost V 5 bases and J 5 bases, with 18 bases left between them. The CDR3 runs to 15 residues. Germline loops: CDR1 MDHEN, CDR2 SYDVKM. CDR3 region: CASSPSEVGRYGYTF. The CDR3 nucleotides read TGTGCCAGCAGTCCGAGCGAGGTGGGGCGGTATGGCTACACCTTC.

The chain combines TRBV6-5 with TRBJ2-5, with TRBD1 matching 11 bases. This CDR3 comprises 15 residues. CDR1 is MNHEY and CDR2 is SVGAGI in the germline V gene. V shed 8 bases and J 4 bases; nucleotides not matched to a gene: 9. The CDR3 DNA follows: TGTGCCAGCTCTCGTGGGACAGGGGGGCGAGAGACCCAGTACTTC. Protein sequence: CASSRGTGGRETQYF.

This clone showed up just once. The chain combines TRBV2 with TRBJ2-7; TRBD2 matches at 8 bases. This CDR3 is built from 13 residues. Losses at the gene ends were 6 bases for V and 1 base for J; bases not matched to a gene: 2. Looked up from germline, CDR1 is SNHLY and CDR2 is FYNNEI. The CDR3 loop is CASRPSGSYEQYF. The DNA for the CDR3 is TGTGCCAGCAGGCCTAGCGGGTCCTACGAGCAGTACTTC.

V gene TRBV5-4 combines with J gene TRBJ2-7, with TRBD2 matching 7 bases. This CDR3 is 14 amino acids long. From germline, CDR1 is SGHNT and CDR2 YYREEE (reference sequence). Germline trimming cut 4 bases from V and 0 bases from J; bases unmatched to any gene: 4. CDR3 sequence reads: CASSTQRGSYEQYF. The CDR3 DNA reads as TGTGCCAGCAGCACCCAGCGGGGCTCCTACGAGCAGTACTTC.